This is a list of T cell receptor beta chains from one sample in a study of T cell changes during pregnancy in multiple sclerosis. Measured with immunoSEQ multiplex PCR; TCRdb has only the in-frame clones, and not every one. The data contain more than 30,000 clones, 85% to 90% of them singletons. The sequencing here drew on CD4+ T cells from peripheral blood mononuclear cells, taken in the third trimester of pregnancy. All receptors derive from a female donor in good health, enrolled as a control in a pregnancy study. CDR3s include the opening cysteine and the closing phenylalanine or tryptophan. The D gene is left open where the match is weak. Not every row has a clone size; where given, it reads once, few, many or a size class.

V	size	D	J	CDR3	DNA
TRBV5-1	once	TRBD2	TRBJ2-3	CASSLAGVRTDTQYF	TGCGCCAGCAGCCTAGCGGGAGTGCGAACAGATACGCAGTATTTT
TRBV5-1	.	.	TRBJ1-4	CASSLDGRGTNEKLFF	TGCGCCAGCAGCTTGGATGGCAGGGGAACTAATGAAAAACTGTTTTTT
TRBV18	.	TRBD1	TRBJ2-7	CASSPSGTGMTEQYF	TGTGCCAGCTCACCGTCCGGGACAGGGATGACCGAGCAGTACTTC
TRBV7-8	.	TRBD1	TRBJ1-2	CASSLAWDSYGYTF	TGTGCCAGCAGCTTAGCTTGGGACAGCTATGGCTACACCTTC
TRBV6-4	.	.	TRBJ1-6	CASSPEAGNSPLHF	TGTGCCAGCAGTCCGGAGGCTGGTAATTCACCCCTCCACTTT
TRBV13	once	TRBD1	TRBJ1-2	CASSPRGGQGTLDYGYTF	TGTGCCAGCAGCCCTCGAGGGGGACAGGGGACCCTTGACTATGGCTACACCTTC
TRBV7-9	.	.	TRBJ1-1	CASSLGGGNTEAFF	TGTGCCAGCAGCTTAGGAGGAGGAAACACTGAAGCTTTCTTT
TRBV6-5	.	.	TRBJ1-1	CASSYQGMNTEAFF	TGTGCCAGCAGTTACCAGGGAATGAACACTGAAGCTTTCTTT
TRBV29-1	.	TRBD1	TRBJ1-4	CSVGLIGTGGEKLFF	TGCAGCGTTGGTCTCATCGGGACAGGGGGTGAAAAACTGTTTTTT
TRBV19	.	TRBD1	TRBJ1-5	CASNMGTGLNQPQHF	TGTGCCAGTAACATGGGGACAGGCCTCAATCAGCCCCAGCATTTT
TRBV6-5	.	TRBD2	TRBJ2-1	CASRGAGGQYNEQFF	TGTGCCAGCAGAGGAGCGGGGGGGCAGTACAATGAGCAGTTCTTC
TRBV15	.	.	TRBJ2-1	CATSRDLSGSSSYNEQFF	TGTGCCACCAGCAGAGATCTGAGCGGATCTAGCTCCTACAATGAGCAGTTCTTC
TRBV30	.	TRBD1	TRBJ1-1	CAYRGQANTEAFF	TGTGCCTACAGGGGACAGGCGAACACTGAAGCTTTCTTT